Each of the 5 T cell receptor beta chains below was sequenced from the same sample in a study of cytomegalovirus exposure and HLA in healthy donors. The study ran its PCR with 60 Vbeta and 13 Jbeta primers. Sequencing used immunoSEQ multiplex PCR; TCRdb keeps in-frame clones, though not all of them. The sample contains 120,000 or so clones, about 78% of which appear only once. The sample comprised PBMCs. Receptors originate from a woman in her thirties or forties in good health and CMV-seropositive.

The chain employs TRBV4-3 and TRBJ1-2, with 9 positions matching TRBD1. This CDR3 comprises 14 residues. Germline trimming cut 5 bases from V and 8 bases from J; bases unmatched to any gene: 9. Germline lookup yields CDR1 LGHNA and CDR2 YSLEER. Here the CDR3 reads CASSDTGGGRGYTF. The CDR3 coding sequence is TGCGCCAGCAGCGACACAGGGGGCGGGCGGGGCTACACCTTC.

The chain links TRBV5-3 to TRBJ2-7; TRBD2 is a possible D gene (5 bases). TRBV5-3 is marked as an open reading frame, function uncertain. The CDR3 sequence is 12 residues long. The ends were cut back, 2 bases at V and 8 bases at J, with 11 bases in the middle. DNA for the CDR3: TGTGCCAGAAGCTTTCTCCGGGATAAGCAGTACTTC. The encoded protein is CARSFLRDKQYF.

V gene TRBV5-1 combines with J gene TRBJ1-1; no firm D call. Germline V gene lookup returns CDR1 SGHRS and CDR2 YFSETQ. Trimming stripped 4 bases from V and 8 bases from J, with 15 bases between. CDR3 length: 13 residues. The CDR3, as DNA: TGCGCCAGCAGCGTCGGAGGGCAAGGGGAAGCTTTCTTT. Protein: CASSVGGQGEAFF.

CDR3 sequence: CASSATGTGNEQFF. CDR3 DNA: TGTGCCAGTAGTGCGACAGGGACAGGGAATGAGCAGTTCTTC. The chain joins TRBV19 to TRBJ2-1, with 9 bases identical to TRBD1. Germline CDR1 is LNHDA and CDR2 is SQIVND (reference sequence). V shed 5 bases, J shed 7 bases, and the junction held 6 bases outside the gene matches. The CDR3 totals 14 residues.

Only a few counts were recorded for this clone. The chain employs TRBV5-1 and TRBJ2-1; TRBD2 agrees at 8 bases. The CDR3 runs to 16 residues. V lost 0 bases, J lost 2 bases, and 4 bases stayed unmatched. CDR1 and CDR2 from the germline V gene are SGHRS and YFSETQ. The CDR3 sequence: CASSLATSGTYNEQFF. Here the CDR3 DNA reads TGCGCCAGCAGCTTGGCTACTAGCGGTACCTACAATGAGCAGTTCTTC.